Following are 28 T cell receptor beta chains from one sample sequenced in a study of blood T cell repertoires in COVID-19. The assay was immunoSEQ multiplex PCR, and TCRdb's table has in-frame clones only and misses some. The sample lists 110,000 or so clones; just under 90% were seen once. The specimen was peripheral blood. The receptor source for this set is a woman between 50 and 59 years old with acute or convalescent COVID-19.

The chain uses TRBV7-9 and TRBJ1-1; 10 bases fit TRBD1. The CDR3 is 18 amino acids. Germline V gene sequence: CDR1 SEHNR, CDR2 FQNEAQ (reference sequence). The J segment lost 5 bases and the V segment lost 4 bases, leaving 16 bases of the junction unmatched. The CDR3 loop is CASSSPPGQGTVGTEAFF. CDR3 sequence (DNA): TGTGCCAGCAGCTCTCCCCCGGGACAGGGGACCGTGGGAACTGAAGCTTTCTTT.

In this sample, this clone turned up a few times. The sample carries other DNA sequences with the same CDR3. The chain recombines TRBV9 with TRBJ1-3, with D unresolved. Per germline, CDR1 SGDLS and CDR2 YYNGEE. This CDR3 contains 14 residues. V shed 0 bases and J shed 3 bases, with 7 bases lying between them. The CDR3 reads CASSVGAFGNTIYF. DNA of the CDR3: TGTGCCAGCAGCGTAGGAGCGTTTGGAAACACCATATATTTT.

The CDR3 reads CASTAGGGLEQFF. The CDR3 region has the DNA TGTGCCAGCACAGCGGGCGGGGGACTTGAGCAGTTCTTC. The chain carries TRBV18 and TRBJ2-1; 7 positions agree with TRBD2. The CDR3 loop spans 13 amino acids. From germline, CDR1 is KGHSH and CDR2 LQKENI. V was clipped by 8 bases and J by 9 bases; unmatched bases: 10.

The chain employs TRBV28 and TRBJ2-4; the D is unclear. Germline V gene lookup returns CDR1 MDHEN and CDR2 SYDVKM. Trimming left V 6 bases short and J 0 bases short, with 12 bases between. This CDR3 region has 15 residues. CDR3 in amino acids: CASSYPQLAKNIQYF. The CDR3 DNA is TGTGCCAGCAGCTATCCACAGTTAGCCAAAAACATTCAGTACTTC.

The J gene is TRBJ1-5, the V gene TRBV19; TRBD1 might be the D (6 bases). V was pared by 3 bases and J by 4 bases, with 25 bases between. This CDR3 comprises 19 residues. The V gene's germline CDR1 is LNHDA and CDR2 SQIVND (reference sequence). For the CDR3, the DNA is TGTGCCAGTAGTATTAACCCCACGCGTGGGGGCGCGTTTAATCAGCCCCAGCATTTT. Its translation is CASSINPTRGGAFNQPQHF.

This clone was seen a single time. This chain uses TRBV4-3 with TRBJ2-1; D is possibly TRBD2 (5 bases). CDR3 size: 16 residues. CDR1 is LGHNA and CDR2 is YSLEER in the germline V gene. Trimming took off 0 bases at V and 3 bases at J, with 12 bases between the two ends. DNA for the CDR3: TGCGCCAGCAGCCAAGAGGACGGACTCCACTACAATGAGCAGTTCTTC. This translates into CASSQEDGLHYNEQFF.

This clone was detected only once. The chain employs TRBV7-9 and TRBJ2-7; TRBD1 matches at 9 bases. Germline-derived CDR1 and CDR2 are SEHNR and FQNEAQ (reference sequence). CDR3 length: 15 amino acids. After removal of 5 bases from V and 3 bases from J, the junction contained 8 bases not matched to a gene. The DNA of the CDR3 is TGTGCCAGCAGCCACGACAGGGGGGTTAGCTACGAGCAGTACTTC. This translates into CASSHDRGVSYEQYF.

This chain joins TRBV28 and TRBJ1-1, with D tentatively TRBD1 (5 bases). The CDR3 runs 14 residues. Germline CDR1 is MDHEN and CDR2 is SYDVKM. V gave up 7 bases and J gave up 3 bases, with 15 bases separating them. The DNA of the CDR3 is TGTGCCAGCATGGAAGGGGAAATTTACACTGAAGCTTTCTTT. Translation gives CASMEGEIYTEAFF.

The chain is built from TRBV5-1 and TRBJ1-5; weak D call: TRBD1 (6 bases). Between the trimmed V and J ends, which lost 4 bases and 4 bases, there was a span of 15 bases. The CDR3 is made up of 15 amino acids. Germline V gives CDR1 SGHRS, CDR2 YFSETQ. The DNA for the CDR3 is TGCGCCAGCAGCCGGTCCGGGACAACGAATCAGCCCCAGCATTTT. Its protein product is CASSRSGTTNQPQHF.

The rearrangement uses TRBV4-1 and TRBJ2-7; TRBD1 aligns across 7 bases. Trimming cost V 0 bases and J 2 bases; bases outside gene matches: 7. This CDR3 spans 16 amino acids. The germline V gene encodes CDR1 MGHRA and CDR2 YSYEKL. In DNA form, the CDR3 reads TGCGCCAGCAGCCAAGAGCCGGCAGGGGGAACCTACGAGCAGTACTTC. It specifies CASSQEPAGGTYEQYF.

This clone was observed a few times. V is TRBV29-1 and J is TRBJ1-1; 12 nucleotides agree with TRBD1. The CDR3 totals 15 residues. Germline CDR1 and CDR2: SQVTM and ANQGSEA. The V segment lost 6 bases and the J segment 1 base; nucleotides outside the gene matches: 6. CDR3 amino acids: CSVGQGARGNTEAFF. The CDR3 nucleotides read TGCAGCGTGGGACAGGGGGCGAGAGGGAACACTGAAGCTTTCTTT.

The chain couples TRBV19 to TRBJ2-2, with TRBD1 matching over 7 bases. The CDR3 spans 14 residues. V shed 6 bases, J shed 1 base, and the junction held 2 bases outside the gene matches. CDR1 and CDR2 (germline): LNHDA, SQIVND (reference sequence). The CDR3 DNA follows: TGTGCCAGTAGGACAGGGTGGAACACCGGGGAGCTGTTTTTT. It encodes CASRTGWNTGELFF.

The chain links TRBV7-9 to TRBJ1-2, with a weak D call TRBD1 (5 bases). Trimming took off 5 bases at V and 2 bases at J, with 12 bases between the two ends. The CDR3 sequence is 14 residues long. Germline lookup yields CDR1 SEHNR and CDR2 FQNEAQ (reference sequence). This chain's CDR3 is CASSKGQSNYGYTF. The CDR3 DNA follows: TGTGCCAGCAGCAAAGGACAATCAAACTATGGCTACACCTTC.

The chain has TRBV6-5 and TRBJ2-3; the D gene is possibly TRBD2 (5 bases). The V end was cut by 5 bases, the J end by 3 bases, with 12 bases between. Germline V lookup: CDR1 MNHEY, CDR2 SVGAGI. The CDR3 length is 14 residues. The CDR3 coding sequence is TGTGCCAGCAGTCACCAACCGGGGACAGATACGCAGTATTTT. Translated, it gives CASSHQPGTDTQYF.

The chain combines TRBV18 with TRBJ1-2; D call uncertain. Trimming took off 4 bases at V and 7 bases at J, with 16 bases between the two ends. CDR1 is KGHSH and CDR2 is LQKENI in the germline V gene. This CDR3 contains 14 residues. CDR3 residues: CASSLNTASAGYTF. The CDR3 nucleotides are TGTGCCAGCTCACTTAACACAGCCTCGGCTGGCTACACCTTC. Full variable domain (outside the CDR3, taken from reference TRBV18 and TRBJ1-2): NAGVMQNPRHLVRRRGQEARLRCSPMKGHSHVYWYRQLPEEGLKFMVYLQKENIIDESGMPKERFSAEFPKEGPSILRIQQVVRGDSAAYFCASSLNTASAGYTFGSGTRLTVV.

The gene calls are TRBV2 and TRBJ2-2; the D gene is possibly TRBD2 (6 bases). The V gene's germline CDR1 is SNHLY and CDR2 FYNNEI. Between the trimmed V and J ends, which lost 4 bases and 1 base, there was a span of 10 bases. CDR3 length: 15 residues. The CDR3 here is CASSGGAGNTGELFF. CDR3 nucleotides: TGTGCCAGCAGTGGCGGGGCGGGGAACACCGGGGAGCTGTTTTTT.

V and J are TRBV9 and TRBJ2-1; TRBD1 might be the D (5 bases). This CDR3 region has 14 residues. The germline gives CDR1 SGDLS, CDR2 YYNGEE. The V end was cut by 3 bases, the J end by 3 bases, with 10 bases between. The CDR3 nucleotides read TGTGCCAGCAGCGCAGAAGACAGCTACAATGAGCAGTTCTTC. Translating it yields CASSAEDSYNEQFF.

This chain connects TRBV18 to TRBJ1-6, with D perhaps TRBD1 (6 bases). This CDR3 comprises 15 residues. V was clipped by 2 bases and J by 7 bases, with 12 bases between them. CDR1 is KGHSH, CDR2 LQKENI, per germline. The CDR3 loop is CASSPGEQGNSPLHF. The CDR3 DNA is TGTGCCAGCTCACCAGGGGAACAGGGCAATTCACCCCTCCACTTT.

This clone was found a few times. The chain links TRBV5-1 to TRBJ1-2, with 12 bases identical to TRBD1. Germline V gene data show CDR1 as SGHRS and CDR2 as YFSETQ. CDR3 length equals 17 residues. With V trimmed by 4 bases and J by 7 bases, 14 bases remained unmatched. CDR3 sequence (DNA): TGCGCCAGCAGCCCTACGGTGAGGGGACAGGGGGCTAGTGGCTACACCTTC. The encoded protein is CASSPTVRGQGASGYTF. The entire variable domain, with the rest obtained from reference TRBV5-1 and TRBJ1-2, is as follows: KAGVTQTPRYLIKTRGQQVTLSCSPISGHRSVSWYQQTPGQGLQFLFEYFSETQRNKGNFPGRFSGRQFSNSRSEMNVSTLELGDSALYLCASSPTVRGQGASGYTFGSGTRLTVV.

The chain carries TRBV6-2 or TRBV6-3 and TRBJ2-7; TRBD2 is a possible D gene (6 bases). Trimming took 2 bases from V and 1 from J, leaving 12 bases between them. The CDR3 contains 15 residues. In germline, CDR1 is MNHEY, CDR2 SVGEGT. CDR3 nucleotides: TGTGCCAGCAGTTACGAGTCGGGGGTATCCTACGAGCAGTACTTC. Encoded protein: CASSYESGVSYEQYF.

The chain joins TRBV24-1 to TRBJ2-2; tentatively, D is TRBD1 (5 bases). The V and J ends lost 0 bases and 1 base respectively, with 8 bases between them. CDR3 length: 16 residues. Germline CDR1 is KGHDR and CDR2 is SFDVKD. The CDR3 loop reads CATSDLQQVNTGELFF. The CDR3 DNA sequence: TGTGCCACCAGTGATTTGCAACAGGTGAACACCGGGGAGCTGTTTTTT.

The J gene is TRBJ1-2, the V gene TRBV5-6; D possibly corresponds to TRBD1 (5 bases). The CDR3 is 12 amino acids. Trimming took off 0 bases at V and 8 bases at J, with 8 bases between the two ends. Germline CDR1 and CDR2: SGHDT and YYEEEE. The CDR3 sequence: CASSLGGGGYTF. The CDR3 DNA sequence: TGTGCCAGCAGCTTGGGCGGGGGAGGCTACACCTTC.

This clone was counted once. The chain carries TRBV11-3 and TRBJ1-5, with 8 bases aligning to TRBD1. Trimming at V came to 1 base and at J to 10 bases, leaving 6 bases not matched to a gene. The CDR3 totals 14 residues. CDR1 SGHNT and CDR2 YENEEA come from the germline V gene. CDR3 in amino acids: CASSLVDRGEPQHF. Here the CDR3 DNA reads TGTGCCAGCAGCTTAGTCGACAGGGGCGAACCCCAGCATTTT.

This clone was counted once. The chain has TRBV7-9 and TRBJ2-5, with a weak D call TRBD1 (5 bases). CDR1 is SEHNR, CDR2 FQNEAQ, per germline (reference sequence). The CDR3 loop spans 15 amino acids. V lost 4 bases, J lost 5 bases, and 17 bases lay in between. CDR3 coding DNA: TGTGCCAGCAGCTCCCTTCTTAGTGGGGCGGAGACCCAGTACTTC. Translated: CASSSLLSGAETQYF.

The gene calls are TRBV30 and TRBJ1-1, with D maybe TRBD1 (5 bases). Germline CDR1 reads GTSNPN; CDR2 reads SVGIG (reference sequence). The ends were cut back, 1 base at V and 4 bases at J, with 16 bases in the middle. The length of the CDR3 is 15 residues. In DNA form, the CDR3 reads TGTGCCTGGAGTGCCTGGGGGGGTAGGAGCACTGAAGCTTTCTTT. It is translated as CAWSAWGGRSTEAFF.

The table lists this clone with a count of one. The genes are TRBV11-3 and TRBJ2-3; TRBD2 agrees at 7 bases. Germline CDR1 reads SGHNT; CDR2 reads YENEEA. V was pared by 4 bases and J by 6 bases, with 10 bases of the junction left unmatched. The CDR3 totals 15 residues. CDR3 residues: CASSSPGGASDTQYF. The CDR3 DNA is TGTGCCAGCAGCTCCCCGGGGGGAGCGTCTGATACGCAGTATTTT.

V usage is TRBV25-1 and J usage is TRBJ2-7, with 10 bases identical to TRBD1. In germline, CDR1 is MGHDK, CDR2 SYGVNS. Trimming removed 1 base from V and 2 bases from J; junction bases left unmatched: 2. This CDR3 region has 15 residues. The CDR3 region is CASSEFGQGAYEQYF. CDR3 nucleotides: TGTGCCAGCAGTGAATTTGGACAGGGGGCCTACGAGCAGTACTTC.

There are a few counts of this clone. The chain combines TRBV28 with TRBJ1-4; TRBD1 matches 7 bases. With V trimmed by 6 bases and J by 6 bases, 7 bases remained unmatched. The CDR3 sequence is 14 residues long. Germline CDR1 reads MDHEN; CDR2 reads SYDVKM. CDR3 amino acids: CASRRGDSYEKLFF. CDR3 in DNA: TGTGCCAGCAGGCGAGGGGACAGCTATGAAAAACTGTTTTTT.